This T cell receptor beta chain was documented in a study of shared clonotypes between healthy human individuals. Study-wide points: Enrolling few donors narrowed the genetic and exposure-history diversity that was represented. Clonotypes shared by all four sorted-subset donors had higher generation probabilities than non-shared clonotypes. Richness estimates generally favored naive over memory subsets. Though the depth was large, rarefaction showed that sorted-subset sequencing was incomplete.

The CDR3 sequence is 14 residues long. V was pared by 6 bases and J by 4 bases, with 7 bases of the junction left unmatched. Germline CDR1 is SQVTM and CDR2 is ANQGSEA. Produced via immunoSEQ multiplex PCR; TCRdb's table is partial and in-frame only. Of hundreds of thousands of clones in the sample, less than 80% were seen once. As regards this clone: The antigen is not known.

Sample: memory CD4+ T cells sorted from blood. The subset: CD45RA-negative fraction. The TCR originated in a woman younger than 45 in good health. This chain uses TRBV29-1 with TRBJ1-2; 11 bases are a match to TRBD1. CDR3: CSVDGQGASYGYTF. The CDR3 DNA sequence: TGCAGCGTAGACGGACAGGGGGCATCCTATGGCTACACCTTC.